These T cell receptor beta chains were read from a single sample in a study of cytomegalovirus exposure and HLA in healthy donors. Using immunoSEQ multiplex PCR, the repertoire was profiled, and TCRdb retains in-frame clones only, with some absent. The sample holds about 230,000 clones; roughly 78% are singletons and the top ten take 0.45% to 0.5%. Specimen: PBMCs. These receptors all come from a boy aged 10-17 years in good health and CMV-seronegative. The CDR3 runs from the conserved cysteine through the conserved F or W. The D gene is left open where the match is weak. The size entry is marked missing in some rows and otherwise reads once, few, many or a size class.

d_gene,v_gene,abundance,j_gene,CDR3nt,CDR3aa
TRBD2,TRBV27,once,TRBJ2-2,TGTGCCAGCAGTTCCCCAAGGACTAGCGGGGGGGCGATTACCGGGGAGCTGTTTTTT,CASSSPRTSGGAITGELFF
-,TRBV5-4,-,TRBJ1-2,TGTGCCAGCAGCTTGGGTACGCTAAACTATGGCTACACCTTC,CASSLGTLNYGYTF
-,TRBV6-4,-,TRBJ2-6,TGTGCCAGCAGTGAGACGGGGGTCCTCTCTGGGGCCAACGTCCTGACTTTC,CASSETGVLSGANVLTF
-,TRBV7-9,-,TRBJ2-3,TGTGCCAGCAGCTTAGGTGGGGACATTTGGGTCCCCACAGATACGCAGTATTTT,CASSLGGDIWVPTDTQYF
TRBD2,TRBV10-3,-,TRBJ2-3,TGTGCCATATCGACTAGCGGGTTCTCAGATACGCAGTATTTT,CAISTSGFSDTQYF
-,TRBV5-1,-,TRBJ2-7,TGCGCCAGCAGTGCGGACAGCTATGGCTCCTACGAGCAGTACTTC,CASSADSYGSYEQYF
TRBD1,TRBV29-1,-,TRBJ1-2,TGCAGCGTAGCATCCGGGACAGGGGAGGGTGGCTACACCTTC,CSVASGTGEGGYTF
TRBD2,TRBV5-1,-,TRBJ2-1,TGCGCCAGCACCCCTTCCGGGGGGAGCTCCTACAATGAGCAGTTCTTC,CASTPSGGSSYNEQFF
-,TRBV5-1,-,TRBJ1-2,TGCGCCAGCAGCTTGGAGGGGCGAGAGGAAATTGGGGATGGCTACACCTTC,CASSLEGREEIGDGYTF
-,TRBV19,-,TRBJ1-4,TGTGCCAGTAGTAGGGAGGGGGACGGACAGCTTAATGAAAAACTGTTTTTT,CASSREGDGQLNEKLFF
TRBD1,TRBV18,-,TRBJ1-4,TGTGCCAGCTCACCGAACAGGGGGTCAGATGAAAAACTGTTTTTT,CASSPNRGSDEKLFF
-,TRBV11-2,-,TRBJ2-4,TGTGCCAGCAGCCTCCGAGGCCAGGGGCAAAACATTCAGTACTTC,CASSLRGQGQNIQYF
TRBD1,TRBV10-3,-,TRBJ2-3,TGTGCCGTCTCCGGGACAGGGCGCACAGATACGCAGTATTTT,CAVSGTGRTDTQYF
-,TRBV7-9,once,TRBJ2-5,TGTGCCAGCAGCGACACCCCGGAGACCCAGTACTTC,CASSDTPETQYF
TRBD1,TRBV5-1,-,TRBJ1-4,TGCGCCAGCAGCACCGGGACAGGTGAAAAACTGTTTTTT,CASSTGTGEKLFF
-,TRBV6-4,-,TRBJ2-2,TGTGCCAGCAGTGGGGGGCGCCCCGGGGAGCTGTTTTTT,CASSGGRPGELFF
-,TRBV27,-,TRBJ1-2,TGTGCCAGCAGTGCCCAGGGGAATGGGTATGGCTACACCTTC,CASSAQGNGYGYTF
-,TRBV27,-,TRBJ2-3,TGTGCCAGCAGTGACAGAAACGTCGGCACAGATACGCAGTATTTT,CASSDRNVGTDTQYF
TRBD1,TRBV11-3,-,TRBJ2-7,TGTGCCAGCAGCCCGAGGACAGGGAGAAGCTCCTACGAGCAGTACTTC,CASSPRTGRSSYEQYF
-,TRBV11-2,few,TRBJ2-5,TGTGCCAGCAGCTTAGCCGCGTGGTACCAAGAGACCCAGTACTTC,CASSLAAWYQETQYF
-,TRBV13,-,TRBJ1-1,TGTGCCAGCAGCCCGGACTTGAACACTGAAGCTTTCTTT,CASSPDLNTEAFF
-,TRBV2,once,TRBJ1-4,TGTGCCAGTAGGGGAAATGAAAAACTGTTTTTT,CASRGNEKLFF
TRBD2,TRBV2,-,TRBJ2-1,TGTGCCAGCAGACCGACTAGCGGGGGGGCTTTGGAGCAGTTCTTC,CASRPTSGGALEQFF
TRBD1,TRBV9,-,TRBJ1-1,TGTGCCAGCAGCGTAGGGACAGGGACAGTCGCTGAAGCTTTCTTT,CASSVGTGTVAEAFF
TRBD1,TRBV10-3,-,TRBJ1-4,TGTGCCATCAGTGCCTCGGAGGGGGCCGATGAAAAACTGTTTTTT,CAISASEGADEKLFF
TRBD2,TRBV5-1,-,TRBJ2-1,TGCGCCAGCAGCCTTAGCGGGAGGGACAGCTCCTACAATGAGCAGTTCTTC,CASSLSGRDSSYNEQFF
-,TRBV6-1,-,TRBJ1-2,TGTGCCAGCAGTGAATCCCAGAATTATGGCTACACCTTC,CASSESQNYGYTF
-,TRBV19,once,TRBJ1-6,TGTGCCAGTAGTATTGGTGGTGGAGATTCACCCCTCCACTTT,CASSIGGGDSPLHF
-,TRBV2,-,TRBJ1-4,TGTGCCAGCAGTGAGAGGAAGCCAACTAATGAAAAACTGTTTTTT,CASSERKPTNEKLFF
-,TRBV2,-,TRBJ1-5,TGTGCCAGCAGCGAAACAGAGTATAGCAATCAGCCCCAGCATTTT,CASSETEYSNQPQHF
TRBD2,TRBV2,-,TRBJ2-5,TGTGCCAGCAGTGAGGTCTCCCCCAAGTCTGCGGGAGGGGGGGAGACCCAGTACTTC,CASSEVSPKSAGGGETQYF
-,TRBV2,-,TRBJ1-6,TGTGCCAGCTGTCCCTCTAGCTCCTATAATTCACCCCTCCACTTT,CASCPSSSYNSPLHF
TRBD1,TRBV4-1,-,TRBJ1-4,TGCGCCAGCAGCCTACCGGGACAGGGGTCTGAAAAACTGTTTTTT,CASSLPGQGSEKLFF
TRBD2,TRBV29-1,once,TRBJ2-7,TGCAGCGTTGGACTAGCGGTTTCCTACGAGCAGTACTTC,CSVGLAVSYEQYF
TRBD1,TRBV6-1,few,TRBJ1-2,TGTGCCAGCAGGGGGGACAGGGGTAACTATGGCTACACCTTC,CASRGDRGNYGYTF
-,TRBV6-5,-,TRBJ2-7,TGTGCCAGCAGTTACTCGGAGACGGAAAGCTCCTACGAGCAGTACTTC,CASSYSETESSYEQYF
-,TRBV2,-,TRBJ1-4,TGTGCCAGCAGTGGGGGATCGACAGCTCAGGGGAAACTGTTTTTT,CASSGGSTAQGKLFF
-,TRBV2,-,TRBJ1-5,TGTGCCAGCAAGGAAGGGGTCCGTCAGCCCCAGCATTTT,CASKEGVRQPQHF
TRBD2,TRBV7-3,-,TRBJ2-7,TGTGCCAGCAGCTTATCAGTAGCGGGGGGTAACTACGAGCAGTACTTC,CASSLSVAGGNYEQYF
TRBD1,TRBV11-1,-,TRBJ2-2,TGTGCCAGCAGCCCGGACAGGGCGAACACCGGGGAGCTGTTTTTT,CASSPDRANTGELFF
TRBD1,TRBV9,-,TRBJ1-6,TGTGCCAGCAGCGGGACAGGGAGGGATTCACCCCTCCACTTT,CASSGTGRDSPLHF
TRBD1,TRBV6-5,-,TRBJ1-1,TGTGCCAGCAGTTACGGATCAGGGGGCACAACTGAAGCTTTCTTT,CASSYGSGGTTEAFF
-,TRBV7-5,-,TRBJ1-3,TGTGCCAGAAGCTGCTCCGGGACAGGGGTTGACACCATATATTTT,CARSCSGTGVDTIYF
-,TRBV2,-,TRBJ1-3,TGTGCCAGCAGTGACTTAGGGGACACCATATATTTT,CASSDLGDTIYF
TRBD2,TRBV27,-,TRBJ2-1,TGTGCCAGCAGTCTAACGGGACTAGCGGCCAATGAGCAGTTCTTC,CASSLTGLAANEQFF
TRBD1,TRBV19,-,TRBJ1-2,TGTGCCAGTAGCCCACAGGGGGCGTGGGATGGCTACACCTTC,CASSPQGAWDGYTF
TRBD1,TRBV25-1,-,TRBJ1-6,TGTGCCAGCAGTGAATCGGGACAGGGTCGCACACCCCTCCACTTT,CASSESGQGRTPLHF
-,TRBV5-4,few,TRBJ1-1,TGTGCCAGCGCCCCGGACAGAGCGAACACTGAAGCTTTCTTT,CASAPDRANTEAFF
TRBD1,TRBV7-6,once,TRBJ1-6,TGTGCCAGCAGCTCATCGGACAGGGTATCCTATAATTCACCCCTCCACTTT,CASSSSDRVSYNSPLHF
-,TRBV19,-,TRBJ2-2,TGTGCCAGTAGTCGGGGGGCTGGGGTAACCGGGGAGCTGTTTTTT,CASSRGAGVTGELFF
-,TRBV5-6,few,TRBJ1-1,TGTGCCAGCAGCTTGGCCAGGGGTCGTTTAGTGAACACTGAAGCTTTCTTT,CASSLARGRLVNTEAFF
TRBD2,TRBV7-3,-,TRBJ2-3,TGTGCCAGCAGCCCCACTAGCGGGGGAGGAACAGATACGCAGTATTTT,CASSPTSGGGTDTQYF
TRBD1,TRBV7-2,-,TRBJ1-5,TGTGCCAGCAAGAGGACAGAGGGGGCCATACAGCCCCAGCATTTT,CASKRTEGAIQPQHF
TRBD2,TRBV5-1,few,TRBJ2-5,TGCGCCAGCAGCTTGGGACTAGCGGGGATTCAAGAGACCCAGTACTTC,CASSLGLAGIQETQYF
-,TRBV10-1,-,TRBJ1-6,TGCGCCAGCAACCGGTCGCCGGATTCACCCCTCCACTTT,CASNRSPDSPLHF
-,TRBV5-1,-,TRBJ2-7,TGCGCCAGCAGCTTGGACAGGAGCTCCTACGAGCAGTACTTC,CASSLDRSSYEQYF
-,TRBV5-1,-,TRBJ1-2,TGCGCCAGCAGCTTGCCTTCTCGGGGGGAGGTACATGGCTACCCCTTC,CASSLPSRGEVHGYPF
-,TRBV18,-,TRBJ1-5,TGTGCCAGCTCAAACGGGGGAAGTAGCAATCAGCCCCAGCATTTT,CASSNGGSSNQPQHF
-,TRBV4-1,-,TRBJ1-2,TGCGCCAGCAGCCAACCACGGGGGGGCTTGGACTATGGCTACACCTTC,CASSQPRGGLDYGYTF
-,TRBV2,-,TRBJ2-3,TGTGCCAGCAGGGCCGAAGATACGCAGTATTTT,CASRAEDTQYF